These T cell receptor beta chains were read from a single sample in a study of post-analysis software for immune sequencing data. A single record per CDR3 protein comes from TCRdb applying MiXCR to the PCR reads. The repertoire holds 820,000 or so distinct CDR3 sequences, with around 50% as singletons. Sequenced: blood. All receptors derive from a girl aged 5 to 17 with multiple sclerosis. Both conserved end residues are part of each CDR3. A D gene is named only where the DNA matches it firmly. Size tells how often a clone was seen (once, few, many) or the class of an expanded clone, and some rows leave it out.

>TRBD1|.|TRBV3-1|TRBJ2-7
CASSPFRDRVYEQYF
TGTGCCAGCAGTCCCTTCCGGGACAGGGTATATGAGCAGTACTTC
>TRBD2|.|TRBV12-5|TRBJ2-3
CASGRLVAGGDTQYF
TGTGCTAGTGGCCGACTCGTAGCGGGTGGAGATACGCAGTATTTT
>.|.|TRBV6-5|TRBJ1-2
CASSVGFQGGYTF
TGTGCCAGCAGCGTAGGATTTCAGGGGGGCTACACCTTC
>.|.|TRBV13|TRBJ2-4
CASSWDTPGAKNIQYF
TGTGCCAGCAGCTGGGACACCCCTGGGGCCAAAAACATTCAGTACTTC
>TRBD1|.|TRBV5-1|TRBJ2-1
CASSSTGQGYNEQFF
TGCGCCAGCAGCTCTACGGGACAGGGGTACAATGAGCAGTTCTTC
>TRBD2|few|TRBV20-1|TRBJ2-7
CSAISGTSGSYEQYF
TGCAGTGCTATTTCCGGGACTAGCGGGTCCTACGAGCAGTACTTC
>.|.|TRBV12-3/TRBV12-4|TRBJ2-7
CASSQNRDLSYEQYF
TGTGCCAGCAGTCAAAACAGGGACCTCTCTTACGAGCAGTACTTC
>.|few|TRBV7-8|TRBJ2-1
CASSPHGEGSYNEQFF
TGTGCCAGCAGCCCCCACGGTGAGGGCTCCTACAATGAGCAGTTCTTC
>.|once|TRBV6-1|TRBJ2-1
CASRRAFGGAPYNEQFF
TGTGCCAGCAGAAGAGCCTTTGGCGGGGCCCCCTACAATGAGCAGTTCTTC
>TRBD1|.|TRBV6-1|TRBJ2-5
CASSEGTGVETQYF
TGTGCCAGCAGTGAAGGGACAGGGGTGGAGACCCAGTACTTC
>.|.|TRBV3-1|TRBJ1-2
CASSRSWGYTF
TGTGCCAGCAGCCGTTCTTGGGGCTACACCTTC
>.|.|TRBV7-6|TRBJ2-7
CASSQTGFGSEQYF
TGTGCCAGCAGCCAAACAGGGTTCGGGTCCGAGCAGTACTTC
>.|few|TRBV6-6|TRBJ2-6
CASSLPGSSGANVLTF
TGTGCCAGCAGTCTACCAGGAAGCTCTGGGGCCAACGTCCTGACTTTC
>TRBD1|.|TRBV20-1|TRBJ2-4
CSARGSTGGSIQYF
TGCAGTGCTAGAGGCTCGACAGGGGGAAGCATTCAGTACTTC
>TRBD2|.|TRBV7-3|TRBJ2-1
CASSSGLANFNEQFF
TGTGCCAGCAGCTCGGGACTAGCTAACTTCAATGAGCAGTTCTTC
>TRBD2|few|TRBV7-9|TRBJ2-7
CASSLATSGSSYEQYF
TGTGCCAGCAGCTTAGCGACTAGCGGGAGCTCCTACGAGCAGTACTTC
>.|few|TRBV30|TRBJ1-1
CAWITSGRKNTEAFF
TGTGCCTGGATCACGTCGGGCCGTAAGAACACTGAAGCTTTCTTT
>TRBD1|.|TRBV20-1|TRBJ2-5
CSAMTGVETQYF
TGCAGTGCTATGACAGGGGTAGAGACCCAGTACTTC
>.|few|TRBV4-1|TRBJ1-5
CASSQEEAGRPDQPQHF
TGCGCCAGCAGCCAAGAGGAGGCTGGCAGACCCGATCAGCCCCAGCATTTT
>.|.|TRBV20-1|TRBJ2-5
CSARGQKVTRETQYF
TGCAGTGCTAGAGGGCAAAAAGTGACAAGGGAGACCCAGTACTTC
>TRBD1|.|TRBV6-5|TRBJ2-7
CASSYDRANEQYF
TGTGCCAGCAGTTACGACAGGGCGAACGAGCAGTACTTC
>.|.|TRBV7-9|TRBJ2-7
CASSLNSINEQYF
TGTGCCAGCAGCTTGAACAGCATCAACGAGCAGTACTTC
>.|.|TRBV5-6|TRBJ2-3
CASTGWQGTTDTQYF
TGTGCCAGCACCGGCTGGCAGGGTACCACAGATACGCAGTATTTT
>TRBD1|once|TRBV5-1|TRBJ2-5
CASSFGQGRRETQYF
TGCGCCAGCAGCTTCGGACAGGGTAGACGGGAGACCCAGTACTTC
>TRBD2|.|TRBV29-1|TRBJ2-5
CSVRLSGGRETQYF
TGCAGCGTTCGGTTAAGCGGGGGTAGAGAGACCCAGTACTTC
>.|once|TRBV7-6|TRBJ1-4
CASSPSGTPIEKLFF
TGTGCCAGCAGCCCTTCCGGGACGCCGATCGAAAAACTGTTTTTT
>TRBD2|.|TRBV5-1|TRBJ2-3
CASSLRGTTTDTQYF
TGCGCCAGCAGCTTGCGGGGGACTACCACAGATACGCAGTATTTT